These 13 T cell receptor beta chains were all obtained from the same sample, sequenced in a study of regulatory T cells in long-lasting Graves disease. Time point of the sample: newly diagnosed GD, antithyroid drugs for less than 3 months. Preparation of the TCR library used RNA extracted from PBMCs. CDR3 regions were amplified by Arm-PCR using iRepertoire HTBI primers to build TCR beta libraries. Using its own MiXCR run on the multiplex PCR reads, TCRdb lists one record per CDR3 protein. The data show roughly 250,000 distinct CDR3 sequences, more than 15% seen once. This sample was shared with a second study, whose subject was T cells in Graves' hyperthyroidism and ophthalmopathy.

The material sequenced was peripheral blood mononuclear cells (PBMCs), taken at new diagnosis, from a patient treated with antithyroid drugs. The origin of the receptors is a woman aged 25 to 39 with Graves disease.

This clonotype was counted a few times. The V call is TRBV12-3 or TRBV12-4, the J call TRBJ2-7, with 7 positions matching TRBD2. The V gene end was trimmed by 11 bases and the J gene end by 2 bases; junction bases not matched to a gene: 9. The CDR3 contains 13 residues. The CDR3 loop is CASAGLVPYEQYF. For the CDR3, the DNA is TGTGCCTCAGCGGGGTTGGTACCCTACGAGCAGTACTTC.

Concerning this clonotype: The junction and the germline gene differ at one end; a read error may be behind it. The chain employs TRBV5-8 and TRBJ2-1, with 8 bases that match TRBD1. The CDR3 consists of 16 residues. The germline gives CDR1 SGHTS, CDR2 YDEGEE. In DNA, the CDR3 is TGCGCCAGCAGCCCTCTGACAGGGGAATCCTACAATGAGCAGTTCTTC. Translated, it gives CASSPLTGESYNEQFF. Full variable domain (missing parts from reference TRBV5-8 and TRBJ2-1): EAGVTQSPTHLIKTRGQQATLRCSPISGHTSVYWYQQALGLGLQFLLWYDEGEERNRGNFPPRFSGRQFPNYSSELNVNALELEDSALYLCASSPLTGESYNEQFFGPGTRLTVL.

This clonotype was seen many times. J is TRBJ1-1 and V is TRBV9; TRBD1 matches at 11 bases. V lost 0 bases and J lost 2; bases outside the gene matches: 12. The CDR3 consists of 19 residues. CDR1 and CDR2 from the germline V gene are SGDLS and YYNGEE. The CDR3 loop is CASSVGTGGPRTLNTEAFF. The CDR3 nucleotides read TGTGCCAGCAGCGTAGGGACAGGGGGCCCGAGGACCCTAAACACTGAAGCTTTCTTT.

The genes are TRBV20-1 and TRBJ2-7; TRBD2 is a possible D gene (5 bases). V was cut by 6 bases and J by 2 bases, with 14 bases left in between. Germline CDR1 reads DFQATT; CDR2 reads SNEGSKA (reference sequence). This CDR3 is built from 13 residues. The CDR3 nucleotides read TGCAGTGCGTCGGGCCTCGGGACCTACGAGCAGTACTTC. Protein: CSASGLGTYEQYF.

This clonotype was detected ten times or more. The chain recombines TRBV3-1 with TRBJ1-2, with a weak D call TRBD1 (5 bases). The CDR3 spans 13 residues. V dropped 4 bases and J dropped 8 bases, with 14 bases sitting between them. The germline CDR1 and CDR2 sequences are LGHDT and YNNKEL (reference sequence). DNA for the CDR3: TGTGCCAGCAGCCTCTCGGGGCCCGGCGGCTACACCTTC. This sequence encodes CASSLSGPGGYTF.

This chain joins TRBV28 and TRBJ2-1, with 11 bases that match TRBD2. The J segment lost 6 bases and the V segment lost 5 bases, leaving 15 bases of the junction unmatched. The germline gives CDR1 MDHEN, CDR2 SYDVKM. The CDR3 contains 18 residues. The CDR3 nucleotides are TGTGCCAGCAGTATTCGACAGGGACTAGCGGTCCTGGGCAATGAGCAGTTCTTC. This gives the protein CASSIRQGLAVLGNEQFF.

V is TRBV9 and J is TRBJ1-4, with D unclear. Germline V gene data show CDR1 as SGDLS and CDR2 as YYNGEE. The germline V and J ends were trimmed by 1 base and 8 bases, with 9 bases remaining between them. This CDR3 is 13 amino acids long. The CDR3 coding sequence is TGTGCCAGCAGCGTAAACGGAAAAGAAAAACTGTTTTTT. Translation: CASSVNGKEKLFF.

CDR3 sequence reads: CASSRTGSVYGYTF. In nucleotides, the CDR3 is TGTGCCAGCAGTCGAACAGGGTCTGTCTATGGCTACACCTTC. The rearrangement links TRBV6-1 to TRBJ1-2; D may be TRBD1 (6 bases). CDR3 length: 14 amino acids. Trimming shortened V by 5 bases and J by 4 bases, and 14 bases separated the two germline ends. The germline gives CDR1 MNHNS, CDR2 SASEGT.

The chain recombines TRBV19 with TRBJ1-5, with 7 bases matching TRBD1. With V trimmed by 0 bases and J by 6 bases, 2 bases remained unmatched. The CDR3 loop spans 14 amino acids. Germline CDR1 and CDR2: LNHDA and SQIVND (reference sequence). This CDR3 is CASSIETGRQPQHF. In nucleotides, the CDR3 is TGTGCCAGTAGTATAGAGACAGGGCGTCAGCCCCAGCATTTT.

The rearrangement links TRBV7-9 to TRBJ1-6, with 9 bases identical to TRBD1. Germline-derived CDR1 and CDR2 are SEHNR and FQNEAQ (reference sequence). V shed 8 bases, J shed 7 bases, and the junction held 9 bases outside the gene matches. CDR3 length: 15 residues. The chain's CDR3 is CASSRPGQGNSPLHF. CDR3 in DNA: TGTGCCAGCTCCCGACCGGGACAGGGAAATTCACCCCTCCACTTT.

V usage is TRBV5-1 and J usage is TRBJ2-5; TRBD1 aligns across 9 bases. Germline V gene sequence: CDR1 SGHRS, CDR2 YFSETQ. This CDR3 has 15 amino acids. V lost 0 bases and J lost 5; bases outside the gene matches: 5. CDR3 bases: TGCGCCAGCAGCTTGGAGCGGACAGGGGTGGAGACCCAGTACTTC. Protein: CASSLERTGVETQYF.

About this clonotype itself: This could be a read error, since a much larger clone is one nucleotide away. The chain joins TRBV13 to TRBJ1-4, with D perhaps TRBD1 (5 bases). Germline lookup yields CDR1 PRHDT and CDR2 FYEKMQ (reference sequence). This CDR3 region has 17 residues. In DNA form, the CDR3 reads TGTGCCAGCAGCTTAAGGGGTCCGGGGCCCCGGAATGAAAACCTGTTTTTT. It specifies CASSLRGPGPRNENLFF.

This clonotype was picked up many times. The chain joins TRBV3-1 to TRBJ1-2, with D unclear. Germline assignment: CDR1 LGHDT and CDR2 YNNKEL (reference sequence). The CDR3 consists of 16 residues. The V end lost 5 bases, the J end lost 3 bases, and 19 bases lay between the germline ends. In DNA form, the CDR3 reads TGTGCCAGCAGCGAGATAGGAACCGGGAACCACTATGGCTACACCTTC. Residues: CASSEIGTGNHYGYTF.